This T cell receptor (beta chain) was sequenced for a study of cytomegalovirus exposure and HLA in healthy donors. Study summary: HLA-typed donors were the source of about 85 million unique TCRs, which an early data release held.

General study findings and limits: Associated with cytomegalovirus, according to the listing, were around 170 TCR beta chains. Trimming of TCR beta V- and J-genes showed a link, identified in a later analysis, to a missense DCLRE1C variant. A prior analysis recorded that most TCR beta V segments were productive about 90% or about 30% of the time.

Losses at the gene ends were 5 bases for V and 4 bases for J; bases not matched to a gene: 7. Germline lookup yields CDR1 MDHEN and CDR2 SYDVKM. The CDR3 has 14 residues. In the case of this clone: Its cognate antigen is unknown.

PCR was performed using 60 Vbeta and 13 Jbeta primers. Profiling relied on immunoSEQ multiplex PCR, and the TCRdb table lists in-frame clones only, not all of them. The sample gives 150,000 to 200,000 clones, around 76% of which show up once; 2% to 2.5% is in the top ten. The chain uses TRBV28 and TRBJ2-5, with 7 bases matching TRBD1. The sample was PBMCs. This sequence was found in a woman aged 30 to 39 in good health and CMV-seropositive. The CDR3 region is CASSLSGQVETQYF. CDR3 bases: TGTGCCAGCAGTCTCTCCGGACAGGTAGAGACCCAGTACTTC.